Below, 14 T cell receptor beta chains from the same sample are listed, as sequenced in a study of cytomegalovirus exposure and HLA in healthy donors. Amplification used 60 Vbeta primers and 13 Jbeta primers. Libraries were prepared by immunoSEQ multiplex PCR; TCRdb keeps only in-frame clonotypes and omits some of them. The sample comprises around 120,000 clones, over 65% of which are singletons, and more than 4.5% rests with the top ten. Sequences were obtained from PBMCs. These receptor sequences come from a female donor in good health and CMV-seropositive.

This rearrangement joins TRBV7-8 to TRBJ2-1; TRBD2 matches at 7 bases. CDR3 size: 16 residues. Germline values: CDR1 SGHVS, CDR2 FQNEAQ. The trim removed 3 bases at V and 3 bases at J, leaving 8 bases unmatched. The CDR3 spells CASSFRLAQGYNEQFF. The DNA for the CDR3 is TGTGCCAGCAGCTTCAGACTAGCCCAGGGCTACAATGAGCAGTTCTTC.

The chain couples TRBV5-1 to TRBJ2-1; 11 positions match TRBD2. The CDR3 extends over 15 amino acids. V shed 3 bases and J 7 bases; nucleotides not matched to a gene: 6. Per the germline V gene, CDR1 is SGHRS and CDR2 is YFSETQ. The CDR3 reads CASSSGLAATNEQFF. The CDR3 DNA sequence: TGCGCCAGCAGCTCGGGACTAGCGGCGACAAATGAGCAGTTCTTC. Full variable domain (remainder filled in from reference TRBV5-1 and TRBJ2-1): KAGVTQTPRYLIKTRGQQVTLSCSPISGHRSVSWYQQTPGQGLQFLFEYFSETQRNKGNFPGRFSGRQFSNSRSEMNVSTLELGDSALYLCASSSGLAATNEQFFGPGTRLTVL.

The chain has TRBV5-1 and TRBJ1-4; a weak D match, TRBD1 (5 bases). V was shortened by 4 bases and J by 8 bases, with 18 bases between the two germline ends. Germline V gene lookup returns CDR1 SGHRS and CDR2 YFSETQ. The CDR3 runs to 15 residues. CDR3 sequence (DNA): TGCGCCAGCAGCCCCACAGGACTACTGAGCGAAAAACTGTTTTTT. As protein: CASSPTGLLSEKLFF.

This clone was counted once. The genes are TRBV29-1 and TRBJ2-5; no clear D. Between the trimmed V and J ends, which lost 3 bases and 2 bases, there was a span of 4 bases. There are 11 residues in the CDR3. Germline values: CDR1 SQVTM, CDR2 ANQGSEA. The CDR3 sequence: CSVDLQETQYF. DNA of the CDR3: TGCAGCGTTGATCTGCAAGAGACCCAGTACTTC.

V is TRBV7-9 and J is TRBJ2-5; D gene ambiguous. CDR3 length equals 15 residues. V shed 0 bases and J shed 1 base, with 9 bases lying between them. From germline, CDR1 is SEHNR and CDR2 FQNEAQ (reference sequence). CDR3 in amino acids: CASSLALLLQETQYF. CDR3 nucleotide sequence: TGTGCCAGCAGCTTAGCTCTACTTCTCCAAGAGACCCAGTACTTC.

V and J are TRBV6-5 and TRBJ1-6; D is perhaps TRBD1 (6 bases). The CDR3 contains 16 residues. The V end lost 4 bases, the J end lost 6 bases, and 16 bases lay between the germline ends. From germline, CDR1 is MNHEY and CDR2 SVGAGI. CDR3 DNA: TGTGCCAGCAGTTCGGGGGGGGCGACCACTAATTCACCCCTCCACTTT. It is translated as CASSSGGATTNSPLHF.

The chain is built from TRBV29-1 and TRBJ2-7, with D perhaps TRBD2 (6 bases). The CDR3 is made up of 14 amino acids. V was cut by 4 bases and J by 0 bases, with 13 bases left in between. CDR1 is SQVTM and CDR2 is ANQGSEA in the germline V gene. CDR3 in amino acids: CSVGWAGHSYEQYF. DNA of the CDR3: TGCAGCGTTGGTTGGGCGGGGCACTCCTACGAGCAGTACTTC.

This clone was observed once. The rearrangement links TRBV28 to TRBJ2-5; 7 bases are shared with TRBD2. The J call is doubtful: the DNA matches TRBJ2-7 better. Germline values: CDR1 MDHEN, CDR2 SYDVKM. This CDR3 is built from 14 residues. CDR3 DNA sequence: TGTGCCAGCAGGGGCCTAGCGGCCAGCTACGAGCAGTACTTC. Amino acids: CASRGLAASYEQYF.

This clone is a singleton in its sample. V and J are TRBV5-1 and TRBJ2-7; D remains ambiguous. The V end was cut by 6 bases, the J end by 3 bases, with 16 bases between. Per germline, CDR1 SGHRS and CDR2 YFSETQ. The CDR3 is 14 residues long. The CDR3 DNA follows: TGCGCCAGCAAAAGTCGAGCATCCGGCTACGAGCAGTACTTC. Protein: CASKSRASGYEQYF.

This clone was counted between two and nine times. The CDR3 DNA reads TGCGCCAGCAGCTTGGGCTCCTCGACGGGGGAGCAGTACTTC. Translation gives CASSLGSSTGEQYF. The chain couples TRBV5-1 to TRBJ2-7; a possible D gene is TRBD2 (5 bases). The CDR3 runs to 14 residues. Germline CDR1 SGHRS, CDR2 YFSETQ. V was cut by 0 bases and J by 7 bases, with 14 bases left in between.

Written as DNA, the CDR3 is TGTGCCAGCAGCGAGCGGGTACTAGCGGACACAGATACGCAGTATTTT. Amino acid sequence: CASSERVLADTDTQYF. The chain has TRBV11-2 and TRBJ2-3; 8 bases map to TRBD2. Germline lookup yields CDR1 SGHAT and CDR2 FQNNGV. Trimming cost V 5 bases and J 2 bases; bases outside gene matches: 9. The CDR3 length is 16 residues.

This clone has just a few counts. The V call is TRBV5-5, the J call TRBJ2-7, with 7 bases that match TRBD2. V lost 2 bases, J lost 3 bases, and 5 bases stayed unmatched. CDR3 length: 14 amino acids. The germline V gene has CDR1 SGHKS and CDR2 YYEKEE (reference sequence). The CDR3 loop reads CASSLRDYSYEQYF. CDR3 DNA: TGTGCCAGCAGCTTAAGGGACTATAGCTACGAGCAGTACTTC.

The chain couples TRBV28 to TRBJ1-4, with 9 bases aligning to TRBD1. The CDR3 is made up of 16 amino acids. J gave up 4 bases and V 4 bases, and 7 bases lay outside the gene matches. CDR1 is MDHEN, CDR2 SYDVKM, per germline. CDR3 residues: CASSSDLGQGNEKLFF. The CDR3 DNA is TGTGCCAGCAGTTCAGACCTGGGACAGGGTAATGAAAAACTGTTTTTT.

The gene calls are TRBV18 and TRBJ2-3, with D possibly TRBD2 on 6 matching bases. The V gene's germline CDR1 is KGHSH and CDR2 LQKENI. Trimming removed 0 bases from V and 6 bases from J, with 19 bases in between. CDR3 length: 17 amino acids. The CDR3 coding sequence is TGTGCCAGCTCACCACCGAAAACTAGCCGGGTTTACGATACGCAGTATTTT. Amino acids: CASSPPKTSRVYDTQYF.